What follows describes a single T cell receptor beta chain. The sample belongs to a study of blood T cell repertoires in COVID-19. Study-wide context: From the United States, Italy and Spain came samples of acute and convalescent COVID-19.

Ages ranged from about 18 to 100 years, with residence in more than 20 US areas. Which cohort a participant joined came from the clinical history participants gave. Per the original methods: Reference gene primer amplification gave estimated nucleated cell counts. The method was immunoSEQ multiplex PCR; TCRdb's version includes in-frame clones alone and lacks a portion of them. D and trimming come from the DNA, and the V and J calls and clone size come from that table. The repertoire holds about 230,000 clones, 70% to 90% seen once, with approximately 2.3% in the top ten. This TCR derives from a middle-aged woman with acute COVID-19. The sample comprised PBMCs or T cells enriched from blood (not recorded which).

The DNA of the CDR3 is TGTGCCAGCAGCGTTGCGTACGCCGGGGAGCTGTTTTTT. Residues: CASSVAYAGELFF. The rearrangement uses TRBV9 and TRBJ2-2; D gene unclear. Trimming cost V 2 bases and J 6 bases, with 8 bases left between them. Germline loops: CDR1 SGDLS, CDR2 YYNGEE. The CDR3 is 13 amino acids.